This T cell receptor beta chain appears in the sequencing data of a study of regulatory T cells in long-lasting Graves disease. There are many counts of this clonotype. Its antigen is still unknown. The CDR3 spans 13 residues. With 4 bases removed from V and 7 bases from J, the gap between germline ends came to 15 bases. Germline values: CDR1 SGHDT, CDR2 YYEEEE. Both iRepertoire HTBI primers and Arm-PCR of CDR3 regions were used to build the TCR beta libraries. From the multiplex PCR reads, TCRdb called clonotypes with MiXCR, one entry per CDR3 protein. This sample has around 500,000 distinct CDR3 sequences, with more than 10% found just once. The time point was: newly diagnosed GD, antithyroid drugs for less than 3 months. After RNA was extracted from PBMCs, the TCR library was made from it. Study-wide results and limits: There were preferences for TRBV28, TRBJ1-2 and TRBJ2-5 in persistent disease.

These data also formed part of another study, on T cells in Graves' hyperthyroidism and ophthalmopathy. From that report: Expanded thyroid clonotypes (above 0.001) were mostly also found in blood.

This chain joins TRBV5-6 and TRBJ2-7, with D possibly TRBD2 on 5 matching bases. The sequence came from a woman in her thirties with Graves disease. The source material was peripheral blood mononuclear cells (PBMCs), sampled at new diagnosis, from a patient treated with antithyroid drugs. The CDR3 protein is CASSALTAGEQYF. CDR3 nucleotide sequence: TGTGCCAGCAGCGCCCTGACCGCGGGTGAGCAGTACTTC.